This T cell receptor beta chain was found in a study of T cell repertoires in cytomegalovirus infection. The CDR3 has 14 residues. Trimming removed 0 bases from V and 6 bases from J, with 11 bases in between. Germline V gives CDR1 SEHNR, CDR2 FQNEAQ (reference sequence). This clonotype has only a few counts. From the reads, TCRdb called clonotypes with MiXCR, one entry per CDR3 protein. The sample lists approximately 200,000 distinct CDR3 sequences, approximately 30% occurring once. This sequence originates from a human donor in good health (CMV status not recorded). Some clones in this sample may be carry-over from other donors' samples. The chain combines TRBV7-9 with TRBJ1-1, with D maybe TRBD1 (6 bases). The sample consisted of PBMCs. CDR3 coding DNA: TGTGCCAGCAGCTTAGCCATGGACAGATCTGAAGCTTTCTTT. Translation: CASSLAMDRSEAFF.